This note documents a single TCR beta chain sequence. The table came from immunoSEQ multiplex PCR; TCRdb's copy has only in-frame clones and leaves some out. Of 88,000 or so clones in the sample, approximately 86% were seen once. CDR1 is SGHTA and CDR2 is FQGNSA in the germline V gene. V was pared by 5 bases and J by 1 base, with 18 bases between. The CDR3 totals 16 residues. The sample originates from a study of blood T cell repertoires in COVID-19. Across the whole study: T cells, B-cell-depleted T cells, or PBMCs supplied cDNA or gDNA.

Material: peripheral blood. This TCR derives from a man between 60 and 75 years old with acute or convalescent COVID-19. The chain couples TRBV7-2 to TRBJ2-7, with D maybe TRBD2 (6 bases). The DNA of the CDR3 is TGTGCCAGCAGCCCCCTCCTGTTGGGGGGTTCCTACGAGCAGTACTTC. Residues: CASSPLLLGGSYEQYF.